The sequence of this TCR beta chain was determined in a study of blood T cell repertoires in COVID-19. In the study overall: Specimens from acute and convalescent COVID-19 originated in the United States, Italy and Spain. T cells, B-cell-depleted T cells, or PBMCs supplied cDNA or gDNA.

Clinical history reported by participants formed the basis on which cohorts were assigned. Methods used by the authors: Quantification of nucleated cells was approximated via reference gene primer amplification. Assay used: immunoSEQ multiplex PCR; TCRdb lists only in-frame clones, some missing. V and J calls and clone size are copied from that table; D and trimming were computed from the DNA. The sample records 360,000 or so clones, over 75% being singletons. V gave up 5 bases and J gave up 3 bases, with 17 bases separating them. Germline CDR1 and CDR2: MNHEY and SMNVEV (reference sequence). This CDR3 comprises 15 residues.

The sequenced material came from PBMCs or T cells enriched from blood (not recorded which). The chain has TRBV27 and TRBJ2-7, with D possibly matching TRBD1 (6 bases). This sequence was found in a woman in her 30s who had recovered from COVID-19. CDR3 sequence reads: CASSHREGVYYEQYF. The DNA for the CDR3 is TGTGCCAGCAGTCACAGGGAAGGGGTCTACTACGAGCAGTACTTC.